What follows are 27 T cell receptor beta chains derived from one specimen sequenced in a study of blood T cells in healthy people across ages. PCR was performed a second time for about 7 to 12 cycles using a sample-barcoded 5' primer and a J-beta primer mix. Via MiXCR, TCRdb re-called the 5' RACE reads, giving one row per CDR3 protein. The table shows 750,000 to 850,000 distinct CDR3 sequences, with about 25% occurring only once. In addition, the sample was reused for a study of T cells of mothers and their children.

The sample comprised blood. All receptors come from a boy aged 5-17 years in good health.

With regard to this clonotype: One junction end does not reproduce the germline sequence, and a read error may be involved. In DNA form, the CDR3 reads TGCAGCGTTGGTGGGGAGGTTATGAACACTGAAGCTCTCTTT. This sequence encodes CSVGGEVMNTEALF. The rearrangement links TRBV29-1 to TRBJ1-1; D is uncertain. CDR1 is SQVTM, CDR2 ANQGSEA, per germline. The CDR3 contains 14 residues.

Here the CDR3 reads CASSQAMDRFSQETQYF. CDR3 sequence (DNA): TGTGCCAGCAGCCAAGCGATGGACAGATTCTCTCAAGAGACCCAGTACTTC. The chain uses TRBV14 and TRBJ2-5; a weak D match, TRBD1 (6 bases). Between the trimmed V and J ends, which lost 1 base and 2 bases, there was a span of 17 bases. This CDR3 is built from 17 residues. CDR1 is SGHDN and CDR2 is FVKESK in the germline V gene.

This clonotype came up a few times. This rearrangement joins TRBV6-5 to TRBJ1-2, with unresolved D. The germline gives CDR1 MNHEY, CDR2 SVGAGI. V shed 6 bases and J shed 5 bases, with 16 bases lying between them. This CDR3 comprises 14 residues. CDR3 region: CASRRVQTPYGYTF. The CDR3 nucleotides are TGTGCCAGCAGGCGGGTCCAAACCCCATATGGCTACACCTTC.

The count of this clonotype is one. This rearrangement joins TRBV20-1 to TRBJ2-5; 8 bases match TRBD2. Trimming took 0 bases from V and 5 from J; bases not matched to a gene: 14. In germline, CDR1 is DFQATT, CDR2 SNEGSKA (reference sequence). This CDR3 comprises 17 residues. CDR3 sequence (DNA): TGCAGTGCTAGAGATCGGGCACTAGCGGAGTTGGGGGAGACCCAGTACTTC. Encoded protein: CSARDRALAELGETQYF.

This chain links TRBV28 with TRBJ2-3, with TRBD2 identical over 9 bases. From germline, CDR1 is MDHEN and CDR2 SYDVKM. With 7 bases clipped from V and 5 bases from J, the junction kept 4 bases outside the gene matches. The CDR3 extends over 13 amino acids. This CDR3 is CASKSGGKDTQYF. Here the CDR3 DNA reads TGTGCCAGCAAAAGCGGGGGGAAAGATACGCAGTATTTT.

In this sample, this clonotype turned up a few times. The rearrangement links TRBV6-5 to TRBJ2-1; D gene uncertain. V was trimmed by 7 bases and J by 4 bases, leaving 14 bases between them. Germline-derived CDR1 and CDR2 are MNHEY and SVGAGI. This CDR3 is 14 amino acids long. The DNA of the CDR3 is TGTGCCAGCAATGCACAGACCCTTTACAATGAGCAGTTCTTC. It specifies CASNAQTLYNEQFF.

This clonotype was seen only a few times. The rearrangement uses TRBV5-1 and TRBJ2-1; D is ambiguous. The V end lost 1 base, the J end lost 6 bases, and 5 bases lay between the germline ends. This CDR3 region has 12 residues. Germline CDR1 and CDR2: SGHRS and YFSETQ. In DNA, the CDR3 is TGCGCCAGCAGCTTGTCCCCCAATGAGCAGTTCTTC. It translates to CASSLSPNEQFF. The full variable domain, with the rest looked up from reference TRBV5-1 and TRBJ2-1, is KAGVTQTPRYLIKTRGQQVTLSCSPISGHRSVSWYQQTPGQGLQFLFEYFSETQRNKGNFPGRFSGRQFSNSRSEMNVSTLELGDSALYLCASSLSPNEQFFGPGTRLTVL.

On this clonotype: This could be a read error, since a much larger clone is one nucleotide away. V usage is TRBV6-2 or TRBV6-3 and J usage is TRBJ1-5; D gene uncertain. In germline, CDR1 is MNHEY, CDR2 SVGEGT. The V end lost 2 bases, the J end lost 3 bases, and 5 bases lay between the germline ends. The CDR3 contains 13 residues. CDR3 in amino acids: CASSYEVNQPQHF. In nucleotides, the CDR3 is TGTGCCAGCAGTTACGAAGTCAATCAGCCCCAGCATTTT.

This clonotype was counted only a few times. CDR3 protein: CSASRWGNTEAFF. As DNA, the CDR3 is TGCAGTGCTAGTCGGTGGGGGAACACTGAAGCTTTCTTT. J is TRBJ1-1 and V is TRBV20-1, with D uncertain. CDR3 length equals 13 residues. Trimming left V 3 bases short and J 1 base short, with 9 bases between. The germline V gene has CDR1 DFQATT and CDR2 SNEGSKA (reference sequence).

The chain links TRBV29-1 to TRBJ2-4; possible D gene TRBD2, 5 bases. Trimming removed 1 base at V and 0 bases at J, with 7 bases between. In germline, CDR1 is SQVTM, CDR2 ANQGSEA. There are 14 residues in the CDR3. The CDR3 DNA follows: TGCAGCGTTGAAGTCGGGATAGCCAAAAACATTCAGTACTTC. Translation: CSVEVGIAKNIQYF.

This chain joins TRBV7-2 and TRBJ2-2; D perhaps matches TRBD2 (5 bases). This CDR3 region has 15 residues. The germline CDR1 and CDR2 sequences are SGHTA and FQGNSA. V lost 2 bases and J 4 bases, leaving 11 bases between the germline ends. The CDR3 nucleotides are TGTGCCAGCAGCTTATGGAGCGGCATCACCGGGGAGCTGTTTTTT. As protein: CASSLWSGITGELFF.

V and J are TRBV2 and TRBJ2-5; tentative D call: TRBD1 (6 bases). Germline V gene lookup returns CDR1 SNHLY and CDR2 FYNNEI. The V and J ends lost 6 bases and 11 bases respectively, with 16 bases between them. This CDR3 contains 12 residues. CDR3 residues: CASSRDTVEQYF. CDR3 DNA sequence: TGTGCCAGCAGCCGGGACACAGTTGAGCAGTACTTC.

The chain couples TRBV7-9 to TRBJ2-7; D possibly matches TRBD1 or TRBD2 (5 bases each). V was clipped by 1 base and J by 12 bases, with 19 bases between them. CDR1 and CDR2 (germline): SEHNR, FQNEAQ (reference sequence). The CDR3 has 14 amino acids. CDR3 amino acids: CASSLEVDGPGTYF. In DNA form, the CDR3 reads TGTGCCAGCAGCTTAGAAGTCGATGGGCCAGGGACGTACTTC.

This clonotype was observed at least ten times. This rearrangement joins TRBV27 to TRBJ1-1; 8 nucleotides line up with TRBD1. Germline trimming cut 6 bases from V and 1 base from J; bases unmatched to any gene: 10. Germline V gene lookup returns CDR1 MNHEY and CDR2 SMNVEV (reference sequence). The CDR3 runs to 16 residues. The CDR3 nucleotides read TGTGCCAGCAGCGACGACAGGGGAGGTAGGAACACTGAAGCTTTCTTT. This codes for CASSDDRGGRNTEAFF.

This chain connects TRBV20-1 to TRBJ1-2; unclear D gene. The CDR3 covers 12 residues. CDR1 and CDR2 from the germline V gene are DFQATT and SNEGSKA (reference sequence). The DNA of the CDR3 is TGCAGCGTGCCCCGATCGGGCTATGGCTACACCTTC. Translated: CSVPRSGYGYTF.

This clonotype was picked up a small number of times. The chain carries TRBV20-1 and TRBJ2-5; 10 bases are a match to TRBD2. The J call is uncertain, as TRBJ2-7 better fits the DNA end. The length of the CDR3 is 15 residues. From germline, CDR1 is DFQATT and CDR2 SNEGSKA (reference sequence). The CDR3 reads CSARGGLATPYEQYF. The CDR3 DNA reads TGCAGTGCTAGAGGGGGACTAGCGACACCCTACGAGCAGTACTTC.

The rearrangement links TRBV7-9 to TRBJ1-5; D may be TRBD1 (5 bases). The CDR3 sequence is 14 residues long. Germline V gene data show CDR1 as SEHNR and CDR2 as FQNEAQ (reference sequence). Trimming took 5 bases from V and 5 from J, leaving 13 bases between them. In DNA, the CDR3 is TGTGCCAGCAGCCCGGGACGGAATGATCAGCCCCAGCATTTT. Its translation is CASSPGRNDQPQHF.

CDR3 protein: CASSHGPASAQETQYF. In DNA form, the CDR3 reads TGTGCCAGCAGCCACGGACCGGCCTCAGCCCAAGAGACCCAGTACTTC. The chain couples TRBV6-1 to TRBJ2-1; D unclear. Matching the DNA end better, TRBJ2-5 makes the J call doubtful. Germline CDR1 and CDR2: MNHNS and SASEGT. There are 16 residues in the CDR3.

The chain links TRBV4-3 to TRBJ1-1; D uncertain. The CDR3 totals 17 residues. Trimming left V 3 bases short and J 4 bases short, with 21 bases between. Germline values: CDR1 LGHNA, CDR2 YSLEER. CDR3 DNA: TGCGCCAGCAGCCAGGAAAGACAAGGACTAATTTTCACTGAAGCTTTCTTT. This gives the protein CASSQERQGLIFTEAFF.

This clonotype has more than one count but fewer than ten. The chain joins TRBV4-3 to TRBJ2-3; 13 positions agree with TRBD2. Per germline, CDR1 LGHNA and CDR2 YSLEER. V shed 0 bases, J shed 2 bases, and the junction held 5 bases outside the gene matches. The CDR3 spans 18 residues. The chain's CDR3 is CASSQDRGTSGVTDTQYF. DNA for the CDR3: TGCGCCAGCAGCCAAGATCGAGGGACTAGCGGGGTCACAGATACGCAGTATTTT.

In this sample, this clonotype turned up a few times. The chain couples TRBV6-6 to TRBJ2-1; no firm D call. The germline gives CDR1 MNHNY, CDR2 SVGAGI (reference sequence). The CDR3 spans 15 residues. V was shortened by 2 bases and J by 7 bases, with 15 bases between the two germline ends. CDR3 DNA sequence: TGTGCCAGCAGTTACGGAGAGGCGGCCCTAAATGAGCAGTTCTTC. Translating gives CASSYGEAALNEQFF.

The chain is built from TRBV20-1 and TRBJ2-7; D is perhaps TRBD1 or TRBD2 (5 bases each). The tail of the sequence fits TRBJ2-5 better, so the J call may be wrong. The germline V gene has CDR1 DFQATT and CDR2 SNEGSKA (reference sequence). CDR3 size: 15 residues. CDR3 amino acids: CSAEPDTRWEETQYF. Written as DNA, the CDR3 is TGCAGTGCTGAGCCGGACACCCGATGGGAGGAGACCCAGTACTTC.

This chain uses TRBV4-3 with TRBJ2-1; perhaps D is TRBD1 or TRBD2 (5 bases each). CDR3 length: 14 amino acids. The V gene lost 4 bases and the J gene lost 0 bases, with 7 bases spanning the gap. Germline CDR1 reads LGHNA; CDR2 reads YSLEER. The CDR3 is CASSPGSSYNEQFF. CDR3 DNA sequence: TGCGCCAGCAGCCCAGGGAGCTCCTACAATGAGCAGTTCTTC.

This clonotype appeared many times. The chain links TRBV7-3 to TRBJ2-3; possibly TRBD2 for D (5 bases). The CDR3 totals 15 residues. The V gene's germline CDR1 is SGHTA and CDR2 FQGTGA. V was trimmed by 5 bases and J by 1 base, leaving 13 bases between them. CDR3 amino acids: CASSPSGIRTDTQYF. DNA for the CDR3: TGTGCCAGCAGCCCGTCGGGGATTCGCACAGATACGCAGTATTTT.

This clonotype was seen only a few times. Just one base apart from a much larger clone, this may be a read error. V is TRBV20-1 and J is TRBJ2-4; 9 positions match TRBD1. The CDR3 is made up of 14 amino acids. In germline, CDR1 is DFQATT, CDR2 SNEGSKA (reference sequence). The chain's CDR3 is CSAPDRGRKNIPYF. The DNA for the CDR3 is TGCAGTGCCCCGGACAGGGGACGAAAAAACATTCCGTACTTC.

This clonotype was picked up a small number of times. The chain joins TRBV28 to TRBJ2-1; D not resolved. This CDR3 region has 13 residues. Germline V CDR1 and CDR2: MDHEN, SYDVKM. V dropped 6 bases and J dropped 9 bases, with 15 bases sitting between them. CDR3: CASSLLNWGEQFF. CDR3 DNA sequence: TGTGCCAGCAGCCTTCTTAATTGGGGTGAGCAGTTCTTC.

This chain joins TRBV24-1 and TRBJ2-2, with no clear D. Germline-derived CDR1 and CDR2 are KGHDR and SFDVKD. The ends were cut back, 3 bases at V and 4 bases at J, with 8 bases in the middle. This CDR3 has 14 amino acids. DNA of the CDR3: TGTGCCACCAGTGATCCCCTTCGCACCGGGGAGCTGTTTTTT. Protein: CATSDPLRTGELFF.